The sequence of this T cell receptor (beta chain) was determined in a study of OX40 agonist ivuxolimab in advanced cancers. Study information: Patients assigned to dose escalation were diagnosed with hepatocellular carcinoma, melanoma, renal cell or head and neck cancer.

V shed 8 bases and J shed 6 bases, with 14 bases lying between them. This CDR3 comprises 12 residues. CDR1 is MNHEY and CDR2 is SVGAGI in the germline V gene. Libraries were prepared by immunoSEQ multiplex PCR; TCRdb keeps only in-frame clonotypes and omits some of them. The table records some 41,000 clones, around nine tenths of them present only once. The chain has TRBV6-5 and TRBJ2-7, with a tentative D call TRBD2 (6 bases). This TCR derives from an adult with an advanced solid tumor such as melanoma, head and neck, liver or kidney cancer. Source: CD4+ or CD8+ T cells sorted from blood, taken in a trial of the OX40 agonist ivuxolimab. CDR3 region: CASWGGYGEQYF. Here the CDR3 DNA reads TGTGCCAGCTGGGGAGGCTATGGCGAGCAGTACTTC.